This TCR beta chain is from a study of blood T cell repertoires in COVID-19. About the research overall: T cells, B-cell-depleted T cells, or PBMCs supplied cDNA or gDNA.

Germline trimming cut 6 bases from V and 2 bases from J; bases unmatched to any gene: 9. The CDR3 contains 15 residues. Germline CDR1 is SQVTM and CDR2 is ANQGSEA. Assay: immunoSEQ multiplex PCR; the TCRdb copy retains only in-frame clones and omits some. The sample shows 180,000 or so clones, roughly 85% of them seen only once. The rearrangement uses TRBV29-1 and TRBJ2-3; the match to TRBD1 covers 9 bases. Sample: peripheral blood. The receptor's source is a human donor with active or convalescent COVID-19. The donor label of this sample is uncertain. The CDR3 sequence: CSVRRTGEHTDTQYF. The CDR3 bases are TGCAGCGTCCGACGGACAGGGGAGCACACAGATACGCAGTATTTT.